What follows is one T cell receptor beta chain and its context. Its antigen is currently unknown. The sample belongs to a study of cytomegalovirus exposure and HLA in healthy donors. Findings of the study overall: Usually a TCR sequence was rare, but some public TCRs were found in many donors.

Some clones are missing from TCRdb's copy, which holds only in-frame ones; the method was immunoSEQ multiplex PCR. The repertoire holds around 60,000 clones, with 92% as singletons. The TCR comes from a woman younger than 30 in good health and CMV-seronegative. Sequenced sample: PBMCs.

CDR3 protein: CASNRWGHEQFF. In DNA form, the CDR3 reads TGCGCCAGTAATCGATGGGGGCATGAGCAGTTCTTC. V is TRBV5-1 and J is TRBJ2-1; a possible D gene is TRBD1 (6 bases). CDR1 is SGHRS, CDR2 YFSETQ, per germline. V lost 8 bases and J 8 bases, leaving 14 bases between the germline ends. CDR3 size: 12 residues. Full variable domain (outside the CDR3, taken from reference TRBV5-1 and TRBJ2-1): KAGVTQTPRYLIKTRGQQVTLSCSPISGHRSVSWYQQTPGQGLQFLFEYFSETQRNKGNFPGRFSGRQFSNSRSEMNVSTLELGDSALYLCASNRWGHEQFFGPGTRLTVL.